These 19 T cell receptor beta chains came from one sample sequenced in a study of blood T cell repertoires in COVID-19. Using immunoSEQ multiplex PCR, the repertoire was profiled, and TCRdb retains in-frame clones only, with some absent. The sample contains approximately 300,000 clones, just over 85% of which appear only once. The sequencing sample was made of PBMCs or T cells enriched from blood (not recorded which). The receptors shown here come from a man aged 25 to 40 who had recovered from COVID-19.

V and J are TRBV10-3 and TRBJ1-4; tentatively, D is TRBD1 (6 bases). CDR3 size: 14 residues. Germline assignment: CDR1 ENHRY and CDR2 SYGVKD. V lost 4 bases to trimming and J lost 8 bases, with 14 bases between them. CDR3 sequence: CAISGVDSPEKLFF. The CDR3 nucleotides are TGTGCCATCAGTGGTGTGGACAGCCCGGAAAAACTGTTTTTT.

This clone has just a few counts. CDR3 sequence reads: CASSVGPRLLAKNIQYF. DNA for the CDR3: TGTGCCAGCAGCGTAGGGCCCCGTTTGCTAGCCAAAAACATTCAGTACTTC. The chain has TRBV9 and TRBJ2-4, with D unresolved. The CDR3 covers 17 residues. The V and J ends lost 0 bases and 0 bases respectively, with 13 bases between them. CDR1 SGDLS and CDR2 YYNGEE come from the germline V gene. Together with reference TRBV9 and TRBJ2-4, the CDR3 gives the full variable domain: DSGVTQTPKHLITATGQRVTLRCSPRSGDLSVYWYQQSLDQGLQFLIQYYNGEERAKGNILERFSAQQFPDLHSELNLSSLELGDSALYFCASSVGPRLLAKNIQYFGAGTRLSVL.

This chain uses TRBV7-9 with TRBJ1-6; D uncertain. The germline V gene has CDR1 SEHNR and CDR2 FQNEAQ (reference sequence). The CDR3 consists of 15 residues. Trimming left V 5 bases short and J 5 bases short, with 13 bases between. Here the CDR3 DNA reads TGTGCCAGCAGCCTCGGTGCCAGGAATAATTCACCCCTCCACTTT. As protein: CASSLGARNNSPLHF. Combining the CDR3 with reference TRBV7-9 and TRBJ1-6 gives the whole variable domain DTGVSQNPRHKITKRGQNVTFRCDPISEHNRLYWYRQTLGQGPEFLTYFQNEAQLEKSRLLSDRFSAERPKGSFSTLEIQRTEQGDSAMYLCASSLGARNNSPLHFGNGTRLTVT.

The chain's CDR3 is CASSLAPRLTRFYEQYF. For the CDR3, the DNA is TGTGCCAGCAGCTTAGCCCCCCGACTTACTCGGTTCTACGAGCAGTACTTC. The chain links TRBV7-8 to TRBJ2-7; D is undetermined. The V gene lost 0 bases and the J gene lost 3 bases, with 18 bases spanning the gap. Germline V gene data show CDR1 as SGHVS and CDR2 as FQNEAQ. The CDR3 spans 17 residues.

The chain is built from TRBV18 and TRBJ1-3; D remains ambiguous. The CDR3 runs to 14 residues. Per germline, CDR1 KGHSH and CDR2 LQKENI. The V gene lost 3 bases and the J gene lost 0 bases, with 6 bases spanning the gap. CDR3 bases: TGTGCCAGCTCACCGGTCAGCTCTGGAAACACCATATATTTT. Translated: CASSPVSSGNTIYF. The variable domain in full, completed from reference TRBV18 and TRBJ1-3, reads NAGVMQNPRHLVRRRGQEARLRCSPMKGHSHVYWYRQLPEEGLKFMVYLQKENIIDESGMPKERFSAEFPKEGPSILRIQQVVRGDSAAYFCASSPVSSGNTIYFGEGSWLTVV.

J is TRBJ2-7 and V is TRBV19; D is perhaps TRBD2 (6 bases). Trimming shortened V by 5 bases and J by 1 base, and 18 bases separated the two germline ends. CDR1 LNHDA and CDR2 SQIVND come from the germline V gene (reference sequence). The CDR3 covers 16 residues. In nucleotides, the CDR3 is TGTGCCAGTAGTCCGCGGGGTAGGGGTTATTCCTACGAGCAGTACTTC. Protein product: CASSPRGRGYSYEQYF.

The CDR3 region has the DNA TGTGCCAGCCGGGACAGTCTAGGAAACACCATATATTTT. Its translation: CASRDSLGNTIYF. V is TRBV5-4 and J is TRBJ1-3; 7 nucleotides agree with TRBD1. The germline V gene has CDR1 SGHNT and CDR2 YYREEE (reference sequence). The junction had 5 bases not matched to a gene; V was cut back by 7 bases and J by 4 bases. The CDR3 has 13 amino acids.

The chain joins TRBV15 to TRBJ1-3; weak D call: TRBD1 (6 bases). The CDR3 is 18 amino acids. The V end was cut by 5 bases, the J end by 2 bases, with 22 bases between. Per the germline V gene, CDR1 is LNHNV and CDR2 is YYDKDF (reference sequence). Here the CDR3 DNA reads TGTGCCACCAGCCCGAATACCCGGGCAGGGGACACTGGAAACACCATATATTTT. It is translated as CATSPNTRAGDTGNTIYF. Together with reference TRBV15 and TRBJ1-3, the CDR3 gives the full variable domain: DAMVIQNPRYQVTQFGKPVTLSCSQTLNHNVMYWYQQKSSQAPKLLFHYYDKDFNNEADTPDNFQSRRPNTSFCFLDIRSPGLGDTAMYLCATSPNTRAGDTGNTIYFGEGSWLTVV.

The rearrangement joins TRBV10-1 to TRBJ2-1, with a weak D call TRBD1 (5 bases). Trimming removed 5 bases at V and 0 bases at J, with 8 bases between. CDR3 length equals 14 residues. The germline V gene encodes CDR1 WNHNN and CDR2 SYGVQD (reference sequence). CDR3 sequence reads: CASSRRGSYNEQFF. CDR3 coding DNA: TGCGCCAGCAGTAGAAGGGGCTCCTACAATGAGCAGTTCTTC.

V is TRBV14 and J is TRBJ1-5, with TRBD1 as a possible D gene (6 bases). This CDR3 is 15 amino acids long. CDR1 and CDR2 from the germline V gene are SGHDN and FVKESK. V was pared by 1 base and J by 8 bases, with 15 bases between. The CDR3 coding sequence is TGTGCCAGCAGCCAAGCAGGGGCCCCTAATGAGCCCCAGCATTTT. This encodes CASSQAGAPNEPQHF. Variable domain in full (rest from reference TRBV14 and TRBJ1-5): EAGVTQFPSHSVIEKGQTVTLRCDPISGHDNLYWYRRVMGKEIKFLLHFVKESKQDESGMPNNRFLAERTGGTYSTLKVQPAELEDSGVYFCASSQAGAPNEPQHFGDGTRLSIL.

Only a few counts were recorded for this clone. This chain connects TRBV5-8 to TRBJ1-2; D is uncertain. Trimming took 0 bases from V and 9 from J, leaving 9 bases between them. Germline CDR1 reads SGHTS; CDR2 reads YDEGEE. This CDR3 region has 12 residues. DNA for the CDR3: TGTGCCAGCAGCTTGGCAGGACTCAGCTACACCTTC. Amino acid sequence: CASSLAGLSYTF.

V is TRBV7-8 and J is TRBJ2-7; 7 bases agree with TRBD1. V gave up 10 bases and J gave up 8 bases; unmatched junction bases: 14. Germline-derived CDR1 and CDR2 are SGHVS and FQNEAQ. This CDR3 spans 13 amino acids. Here the CDR3 DNA reads TGTGCCACTGGGACAGCTTTACTACGAAAGCAGTACTTC. Translated, it gives CATGTALLRKQYF.

The chain links TRBV24-1 to TRBJ2-7; TRBD2 agrees at 8 bases. Trimming took 3 bases from V and 2 from J; bases not matched to a gene: 5. This CDR3 has 15 residues. The V gene's germline CDR1 is KGHDR and CDR2 SFDVKD. This chain's CDR3 is CATSDPAGGAYEQYF. The CDR3 DNA follows: TGTGCCACCAGTGATCCCGCCGGGGGGGCCTACGAGCAGTACTTC.

The genes are TRBV18 and TRBJ2-5; maybe TRBD1 (6 bases). The CDR3 is 15 residues long. CDR1 and CDR2 from the germline V gene are KGHSH and LQKENI. Trimming removed 6 bases at V and 2 bases at J, with 16 bases between. DNA for the CDR3: TGTGCCAGCTCCCATCAGGGGAGACAGCAAGAGACCCAGTACTTC. Translating gives CASSHQGRQQETQYF.

This clone was seen only a few times. The chain joins TRBV5-4 to TRBJ1-1; D is undetermined. Trimming removed 3 bases from V and 2 bases from J, with 8 bases in between. This CDR3 is 13 amino acids long. Germline V gene data show CDR1 as SGHNT and CDR2 as YYREEE (reference sequence). The CDR3 bases are TGTGCCAGCAGCTCGGACTTAAACACTGAAGCTTTCTTT. It yields the protein CASSSDLNTEAFF.

This clone is a singleton in its sample. The J gene is TRBJ1-2, the V gene TRBV29-1; D remains unclear. The CDR3 loop spans 11 amino acids. V was trimmed by 3 bases and J by 3 bases, leaving 5 bases between them. Germline V CDR1 and CDR2: SQVTM, ANQGSEA. Here the CDR3 DNA reads TGCAGCGTTGACGGGGACTATGGCTACACCTTC. Protein sequence: CSVDGDYGYTF.

The rearrangement links TRBV4-1 to TRBJ1-5; perhaps TRBD1 as D (5 bases). The germline gives CDR1 MGHRA, CDR2 YSYEKL. V was clipped by 1 base and J by 4 bases, with 11 bases between them. The CDR3 length is 15 residues. CDR3 in DNA: TGCGCCAGCAGCCAAGGACAGTTTATAAATCAGCCCCAGCATTTT. Translating gives CASSQGQFINQPQHF.

The chain is built from TRBV18 and TRBJ1-5; 9 bases fit TRBD1. The junction had 10 bases not matched to a gene; V was cut back by 2 bases and J by 5 bases. CDR3 size: 17 residues. Germline values: CDR1 KGHSH, CDR2 LQKENI. The CDR3 protein is CASSPRVPQGADQPQHF. Written as DNA, the CDR3 is TGTGCCAGCTCACCAAGGGTCCCACAGGGGGCCGATCAGCCCCAGCATTTT.

The rearrangement links TRBV19 to TRBJ2-7, with D maybe TRBD1 (6 bases). The CDR3 runs to 15 residues. Deletions cut 3 bases from V and 5 bases from J, with 17 bases between. Germline V CDR1 and CDR2: LNHDA, SQIVND (reference sequence). The chain's CDR3 is CASSIGQPLGNEQYF. CDR3 DNA sequence: TGTGCCAGTAGTATCGGACAGCCTCTAGGTAACGAGCAGTACTTC.